This T cell receptor beta chain was documented in a study of cytomegalovirus exposure and HLA in healthy donors. The junction had 4 bases not matched to a gene; V was cut back by 5 bases and J by 1 base. Germline loops: CDR1 SGHNT, CDR2 YYREEE (reference sequence). The CDR3 is 14 residues long. Both 60 Vbeta primers and 13 Jbeta primers went into the PCR. TCRdb's table, derived via immunoSEQ multiplex PCR, lists solely in-frame clones and lacks some. In the table there are around 150,000 clones, around nine tenths of which are singletons. The origin of this receptor is a woman in her thirties in good health and CMV-seronegative. The specimen sequenced was PBMCs. The rearrangement uses TRBV5-4 and TRBJ2-3; 7 bases line up with TRBD1. CDR3 amino acids: CASRSGTGTDTQYF. The CDR3 DNA reads as TGTGCCAGCAGGTCCGGGACAGGCACAGATACGCAGTATTTT.